The clone carrying this T cell receptor (beta chain) was recorded once. Its cognate antigen is unknown. CDR1 and CDR2 from the germline V gene are SGHTA and FQGNSA. Losses at the gene ends were 4 bases for V and 5 bases for J; bases not matched to a gene: 10. The CDR3 is 16 amino acids. This record belongs to a study of T cell responses to AZD1222 COVID-19 vaccine. The study's findings and limits: Dominant CD4 TCR responses targeted spike regions 160-218 and 743-854.

Using immunoSEQ multiplex PCR, the repertoire was profiled, and TCRdb retains in-frame clones only, with some absent. The sample has under 95,000 clones, around 85% seen once. The chain couples TRBV7-2 to TRBJ2-5, with TRBD2 matching 10 bases. This specimen consisted of peripheral blood, obtained 28 days after the second AZD1222 dose. The clonotype comes from an adult who received the AZD1222 COVID-19 vaccine. The CDR3 DNA follows: TGTGCCAGCAGCTCGAGTCTAGCGGGGGCGAGGGAGACCCAGTACTTC. Translated, it gives CASSSSLAGARETQYF.